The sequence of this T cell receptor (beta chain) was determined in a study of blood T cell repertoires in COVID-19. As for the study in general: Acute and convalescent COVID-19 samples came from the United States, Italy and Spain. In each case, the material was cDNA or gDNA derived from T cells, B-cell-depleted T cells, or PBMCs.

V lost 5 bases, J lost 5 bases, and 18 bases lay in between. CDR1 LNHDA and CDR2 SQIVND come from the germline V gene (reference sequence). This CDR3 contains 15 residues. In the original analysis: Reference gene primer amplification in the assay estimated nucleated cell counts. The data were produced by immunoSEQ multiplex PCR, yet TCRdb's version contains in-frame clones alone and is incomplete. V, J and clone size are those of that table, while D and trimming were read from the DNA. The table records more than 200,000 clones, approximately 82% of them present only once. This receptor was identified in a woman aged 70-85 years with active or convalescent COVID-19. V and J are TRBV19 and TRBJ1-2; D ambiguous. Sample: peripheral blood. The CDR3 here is CASSPSGFLRYGYTF. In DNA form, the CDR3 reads TGTGCCAGTAGTCCGTCGGGGTTTCTCCGGTATGGCTACACCTTC.